These 9 T cell receptor beta chains share one sample of origin, sequenced in a study of T cell responses to AZD1222 COVID-19 vaccine (dated by TCRdb to about 2021). Library creation used the immunoSEQ multiplex PCR assay. TCRdb provides this immuneACCESS table in a form limited to in-frame rearrangements. Some clones are lacking; in checked studies, under half of them reflect an unresolved V gene, and why the rest are absent is not known. Counted in this sample were 120,000 or so clones; about 89% of them appeared once. Over 8.5% of the sample goes to the ten largest clones. According to the study, the label for this sample's time point signals: baseline before first vaccination. The treatment or condition label for this specimen denotes: meningococcal conjugate vaccine given as trial control. The source material was peripheral blood, sampled on day 0 of MenACWY control vaccination. Receptors were obtained from an adult in good health.

The genes are TRBV2 and TRBJ1-1; TRBD1 agrees at 10 bases. CDR1 is SNHLY, CDR2 FYNNEI, per germline. The CDR3 covers 15 residues. J lost 5 bases, V lost 5 bases, and 8 bases had no gene match. The DNA of the CDR3 is TGTGCCAGCAGTAAGAGGACAGGGGGTGGAACTGAAGCTTTCTTT. It codes for CASSKRTGGGTEAFF.

V gene TRBV7-2 combines with J gene TRBJ1-1; D is unclear. The CDR3 contains 15 residues. Trimming removed 1 base from V and 1 base from J, with 10 bases in between. CDR1 is SGHTA, CDR2 FQGNSA, per germline. The CDR3 DNA reads TGTGCCAGCAGCTTAGGGCCTATTGAGAACACTGAAGCTTTCTTT. This sequence encodes CASSLGPIENTEAFF.

The CDR3 region has the DNA TGTGCCAGTAGTTCAGGCCTCACGCGCACAGATACGCAGTATTTT. This sequence encodes CASSSGLTRTDTQYF. The chain has TRBV19 and TRBJ2-3; no reliable D call. CDR3 size: 15 residues. V was shortened by 5 bases and J by 1 base, with 13 bases between the two germline ends. CDR1 LNHDA and CDR2 SQIVND come from the germline V gene (reference sequence). Complete variable domain (other parts from reference TRBV19 and TRBJ2-3): DGGITQSPKYLFRKEGQNVTLSCEQNLNHDAMYWYRQDPGQGLRLIYYSQIVNDFQKGDIAEGYSVSREKKESFPLTVTSAQKNPTAFYLCASSSGLTRTDTQYFGPGTRLTVL.

The chain couples TRBV5-1 to TRBJ1-5, with D unresolved. This CDR3 region has 14 residues. The V end was cut by 0 bases, the J end by 2 bases, with 6 bases between. CDR1 and CDR2 (germline): SGHRS, YFSETQ. The CDR3 protein is CASSLDVGNQPQHF. DNA of the CDR3: TGCGCCAGCAGCTTGGATGTTGGCAATCAGCCCCAGCATTTT.

This chain uses TRBV24-1 with TRBJ2-1, with TRBD2 matching over 8 bases. The CDR3 sequence is 17 residues long. The V gene end was trimmed by 4 bases and the J gene end by 0 bases; junction bases not matched to a gene: 7. The germline CDR1 and CDR2 sequences are KGHDR and SFDVKD. The CDR3 loop is CATSDQISGASYNEQFF. In DNA, the CDR3 is TGTGCCACCAGTGACCAAATTAGCGGGGCCTCCTACAATGAGCAGTTCTTC.

CDR3 bases: TGTGCCAGCTCTCCCAGGGAGGGCCAAGAGACCCAGTACTTC. Its translation is CASSPREGQETQYF. This rearrangement joins TRBV18 to TRBJ2-5; TRBD2 aligns across 7 bases. CDR1 is KGHSH and CDR2 is LQKENI in the germline V gene. CDR3 length: 14 amino acids. Germline trimming cut 6 bases from V and 1 base from J; bases unmatched to any gene: 5.

This clone was detected only once. The rearrangement uses TRBV28 and TRBJ2-7; the D call may be TRBD1 or TRBD2 (5 bases each). The CDR3 has 13 residues. The V and J ends lost 6 bases and 7 bases respectively, with 16 bases between them. Germline CDR1 MDHEN, CDR2 SYDVKM. DNA of the CDR3: TGTGCCAGCAGCCCGGGACCGTCGAGGGAGCAGTACTTC. Its translation: CASSPGPSREQYF.

This clone was picked up a small number of times. The J gene is TRBJ2-1, the V gene TRBV13; possibly TRBD1 for D (6 bases). The CDR3 totals 16 residues. The V end was cut by 0 bases, the J end by 5 bases, with 14 bases between. Germline CDR1 is PRHDT and CDR2 is FYEKMQ (reference sequence). The DNA of the CDR3 is TGTGCCAGCAGCTTAGGCGCTAGCCAGGGGCACAATGAGCAGTTCTTC. Translation: CASSLGASQGHNEQFF.

The rearrangement joins TRBV7-3 to TRBJ1-6, with D unclear. CDR3 length equals 14 residues. Germline V gene sequence: CDR1 SGHTA, CDR2 FQGTGA. The germline V and J ends were trimmed by 5 bases and 5 bases, with 10 bases remaining between them. CDR3 DNA: TGTGCCAGCAGCCCGGGCAGTCATAATTCACCCCTCCACTTT. Protein sequence: CASSPGSHNSPLHF.